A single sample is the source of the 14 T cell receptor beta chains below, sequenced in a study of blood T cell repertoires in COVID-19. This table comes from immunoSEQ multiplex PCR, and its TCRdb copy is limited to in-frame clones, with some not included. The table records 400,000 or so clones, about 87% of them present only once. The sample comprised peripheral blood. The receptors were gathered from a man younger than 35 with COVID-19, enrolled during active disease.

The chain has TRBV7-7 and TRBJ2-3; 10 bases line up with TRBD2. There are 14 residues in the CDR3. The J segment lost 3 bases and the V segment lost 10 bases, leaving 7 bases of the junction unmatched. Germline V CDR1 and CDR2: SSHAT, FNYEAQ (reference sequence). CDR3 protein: CATRAGGPTDTQYF. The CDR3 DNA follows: TGTGCCACCAGAGCGGGGGGGCCTACAGATACGCAGTATTTT.

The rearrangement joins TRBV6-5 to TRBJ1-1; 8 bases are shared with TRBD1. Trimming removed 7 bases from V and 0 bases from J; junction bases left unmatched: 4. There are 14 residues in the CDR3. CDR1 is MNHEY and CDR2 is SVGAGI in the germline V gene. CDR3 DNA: TGTGCCAGCAATTCAGGGGGCATGAACACTGAAGCTTTCTTT. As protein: CASNSGGMNTEAFF.

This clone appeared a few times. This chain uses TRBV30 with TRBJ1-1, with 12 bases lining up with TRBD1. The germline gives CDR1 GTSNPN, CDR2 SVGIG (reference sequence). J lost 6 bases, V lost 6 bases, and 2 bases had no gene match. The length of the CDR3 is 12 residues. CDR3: CACGTGGPEAFF. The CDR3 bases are TGTGCCTGCGGGACAGGGGGCCCTGAAGCTTTCTTT.

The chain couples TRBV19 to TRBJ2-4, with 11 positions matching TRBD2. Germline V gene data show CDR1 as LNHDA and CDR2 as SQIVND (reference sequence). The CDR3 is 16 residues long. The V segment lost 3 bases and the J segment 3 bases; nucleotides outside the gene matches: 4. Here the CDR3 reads CASSIRLAGLKNIQYF. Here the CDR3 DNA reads TGTGCCAGTAGTATCAGACTAGCGGGACTCAAAAACATTCAGTACTTC.

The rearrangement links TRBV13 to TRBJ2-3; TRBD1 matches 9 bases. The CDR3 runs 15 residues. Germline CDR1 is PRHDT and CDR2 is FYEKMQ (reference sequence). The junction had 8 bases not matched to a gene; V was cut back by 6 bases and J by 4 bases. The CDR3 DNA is TGTGCCAGCAGTCGGAGACAGGGGGGATCAGATACGCAGTATTTT. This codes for CASSRRQGGSDTQYF.

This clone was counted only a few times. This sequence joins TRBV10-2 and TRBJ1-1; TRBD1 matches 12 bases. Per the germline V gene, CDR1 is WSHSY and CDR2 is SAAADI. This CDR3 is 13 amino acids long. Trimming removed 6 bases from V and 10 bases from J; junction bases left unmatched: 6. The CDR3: CASRSGQGAGAFF. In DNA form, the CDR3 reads TGCGCCAGCAGATCGGGACAGGGGGCTGGAGCTTTCTTT.

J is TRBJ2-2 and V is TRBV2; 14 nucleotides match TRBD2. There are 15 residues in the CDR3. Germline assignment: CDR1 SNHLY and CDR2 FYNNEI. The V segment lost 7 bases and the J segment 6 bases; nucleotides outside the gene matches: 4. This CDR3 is CASKGTSGSPGELFF. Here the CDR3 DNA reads TGTGCCAGCAAGGGGACTAGCGGGAGCCCCGGGGAGCTGTTTTTT.

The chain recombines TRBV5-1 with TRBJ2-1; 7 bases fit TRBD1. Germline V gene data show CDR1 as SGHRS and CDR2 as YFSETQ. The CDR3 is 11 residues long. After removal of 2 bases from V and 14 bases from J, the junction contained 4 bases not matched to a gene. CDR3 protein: CASSLGGFEFF. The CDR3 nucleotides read TGCGCCAGCAGCTTAGGGGGCTTCGAGTTCTTC.

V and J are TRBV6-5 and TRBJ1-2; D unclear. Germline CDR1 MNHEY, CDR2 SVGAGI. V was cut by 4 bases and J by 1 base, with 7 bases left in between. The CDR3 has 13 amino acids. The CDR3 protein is CASSLTRNYGYTF. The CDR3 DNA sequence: TGTGCCAGCAGTTTGACACGTAACTATGGCTACACCTTC.

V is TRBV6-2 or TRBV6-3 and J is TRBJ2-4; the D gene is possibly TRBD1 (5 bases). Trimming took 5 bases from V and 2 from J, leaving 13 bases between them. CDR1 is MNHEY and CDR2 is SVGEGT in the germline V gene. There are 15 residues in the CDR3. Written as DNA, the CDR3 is TGTGCCAGCAGTAGAGCTGGGGCGACCAAAAACATTCAGTACTTC. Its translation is CASSRAGATKNIQYF.

Written as DNA, the CDR3 is TGTGCCAGCAGCCCGGAAGGACAGGGCGAGTTCTTC. Its translation: CASSPEGQGEFF. This chain connects TRBV5-4 to TRBJ2-1; TRBD1 matches 8 bases. The CDR3 totals 12 residues. Looked up from germline, CDR1 is SGHNT and CDR2 is YYREEE (reference sequence). Losses at the gene ends were 4 bases for V and 14 bases for J; bases not matched to a gene: 8.

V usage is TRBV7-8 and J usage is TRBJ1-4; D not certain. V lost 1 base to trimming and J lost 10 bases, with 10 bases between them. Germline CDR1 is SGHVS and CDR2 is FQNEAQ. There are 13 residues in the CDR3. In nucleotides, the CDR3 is TGTGCCAGCAGCTTAGAAGGAGGAGCAAAACTGTTTTTT. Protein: CASSLEGGAKLFF.

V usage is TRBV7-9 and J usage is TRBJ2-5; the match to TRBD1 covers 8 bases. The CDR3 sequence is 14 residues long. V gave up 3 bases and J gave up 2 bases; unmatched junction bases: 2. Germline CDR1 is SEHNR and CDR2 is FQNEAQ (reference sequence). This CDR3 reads CASSFGTGQETQYF. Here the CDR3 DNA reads TGTGCCAGCAGCTTCGGGACAGGACAAGAGACCCAGTACTTC.

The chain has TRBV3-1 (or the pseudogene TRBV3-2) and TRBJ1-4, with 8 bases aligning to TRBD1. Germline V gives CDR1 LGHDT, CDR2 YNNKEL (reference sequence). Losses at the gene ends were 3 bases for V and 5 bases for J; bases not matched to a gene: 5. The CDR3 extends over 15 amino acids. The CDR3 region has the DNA TGTGCCAGCAGCCATACCGGGACAGGAAATGAAAAACTGTTTTTT. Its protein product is CASSHTGTGNEKLFF.